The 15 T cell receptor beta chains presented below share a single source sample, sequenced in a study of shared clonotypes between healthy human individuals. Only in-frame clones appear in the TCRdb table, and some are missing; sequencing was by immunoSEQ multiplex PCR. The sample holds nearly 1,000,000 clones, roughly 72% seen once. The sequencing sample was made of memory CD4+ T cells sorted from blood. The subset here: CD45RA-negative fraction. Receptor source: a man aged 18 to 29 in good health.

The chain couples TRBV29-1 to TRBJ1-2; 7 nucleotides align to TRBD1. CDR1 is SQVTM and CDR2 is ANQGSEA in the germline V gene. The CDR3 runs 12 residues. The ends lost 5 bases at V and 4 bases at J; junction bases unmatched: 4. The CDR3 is CSVSDRFYGYTF. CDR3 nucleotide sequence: TGCAGCGTTTCGGACAGGTTCTATGGCTACACCTTC.

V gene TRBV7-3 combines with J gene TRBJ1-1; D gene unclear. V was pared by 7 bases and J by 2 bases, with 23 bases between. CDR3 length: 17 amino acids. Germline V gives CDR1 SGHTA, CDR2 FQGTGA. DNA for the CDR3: TGTGCCAGCACCCGGAAGGAGGGAGCTGAGGAAAACACTGAAGCTTTCTTT. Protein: CASTRKEGAEENTEAFF. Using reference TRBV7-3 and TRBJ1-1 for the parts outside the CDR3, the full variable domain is GAGVSQTPSNKVTEKGKYVELRCDPISGHTALYWYRQSLGQGPEFLIYFQGTGAADDSGLPNDRFFAVRPEGSVSTLKIQRTERGDSAVYLCASTRKEGAEENTEAFFGQGTRLTVV.

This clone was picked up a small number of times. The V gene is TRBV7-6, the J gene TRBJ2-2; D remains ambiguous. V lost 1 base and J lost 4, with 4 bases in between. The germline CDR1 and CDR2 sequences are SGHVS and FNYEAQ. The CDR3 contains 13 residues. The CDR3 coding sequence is TGTGCCAGCAGCTTAGTGGCCACCGGGGAGCTGTTTTTT. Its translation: CASSLVATGELFF. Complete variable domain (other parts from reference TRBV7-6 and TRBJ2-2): GAGVSQSPRYKVTKRGQDVALRCDPISGHVSLYWYRQALGQGPEFLTYFNYEAQQDKSGLPNDRFSAERPEGSISTLTIQRTEQRDSAMYRCASSLVATGELFFGEGSRLTVL.

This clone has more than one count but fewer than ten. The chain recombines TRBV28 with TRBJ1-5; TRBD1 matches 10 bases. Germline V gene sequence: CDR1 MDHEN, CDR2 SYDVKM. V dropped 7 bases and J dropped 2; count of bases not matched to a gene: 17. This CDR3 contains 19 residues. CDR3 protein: CASTTRGQGFGIGNQPQHF. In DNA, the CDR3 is TGTGCCAGCACTACTCGGGGACAGGGGTTCGGAATTGGCAATCAGCCCCAGCATTTT.

The CDR3 region has the DNA TGTGCCAGCAGCCAAGCCTTAGCGGGGGGCTACAATGAGCAGTTCTTC. It specifies CASSQALAGGYNEQFF. V usage is TRBV28 and J usage is TRBJ2-1, with 10 bases identical to TRBD2. The J segment lost 3 bases and the V segment lost 6 bases, leaving 8 bases of the junction unmatched. Germline CDR1 reads MDHEN; CDR2 reads SYDVKM. The CDR3 extends over 16 amino acids.

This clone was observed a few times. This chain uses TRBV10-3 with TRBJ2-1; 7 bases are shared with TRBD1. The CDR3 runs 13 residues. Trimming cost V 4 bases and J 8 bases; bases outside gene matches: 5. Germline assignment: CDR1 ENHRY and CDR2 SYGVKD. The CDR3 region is CAISGPTGDEQFF. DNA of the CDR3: TGTGCCATCAGTGGTCCTACAGGGGATGAGCAGTTCTTC.

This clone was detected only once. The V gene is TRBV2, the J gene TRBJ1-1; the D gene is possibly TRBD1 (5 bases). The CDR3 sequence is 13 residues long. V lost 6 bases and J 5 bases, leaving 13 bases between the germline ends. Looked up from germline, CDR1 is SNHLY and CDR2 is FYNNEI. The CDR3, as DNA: TGTGCCAGCAGGCCCCGGGGGGGTACTGAAGCTTTCTTT. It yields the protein CASRPRGGTEAFF.

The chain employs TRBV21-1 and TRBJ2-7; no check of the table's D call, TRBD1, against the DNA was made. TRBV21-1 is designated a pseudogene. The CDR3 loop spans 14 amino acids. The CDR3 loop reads CASSSKTGAYEQYF. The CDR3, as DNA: TGTGCCAGCAGCTCTAAGACAGGGGCCTACGAGCAGTACTTC.

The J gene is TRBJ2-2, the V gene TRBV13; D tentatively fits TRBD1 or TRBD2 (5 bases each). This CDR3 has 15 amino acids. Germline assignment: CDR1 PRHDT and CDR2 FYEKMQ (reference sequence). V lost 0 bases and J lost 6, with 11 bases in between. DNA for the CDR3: TGTGCCAGCAGCTTAGGGCCGGGACGGGCCGGGGAGCTGTTTTTT. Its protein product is CASSLGPGRAGELFF.

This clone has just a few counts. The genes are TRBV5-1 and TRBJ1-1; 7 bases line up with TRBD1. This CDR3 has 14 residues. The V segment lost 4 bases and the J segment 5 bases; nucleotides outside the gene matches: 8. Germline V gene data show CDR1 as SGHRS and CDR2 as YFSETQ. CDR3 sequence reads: CASSPQGEGTEAFF. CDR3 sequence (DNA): TGCGCCAGCAGCCCTCAGGGGGAAGGTACTGAAGCTTTCTTT.

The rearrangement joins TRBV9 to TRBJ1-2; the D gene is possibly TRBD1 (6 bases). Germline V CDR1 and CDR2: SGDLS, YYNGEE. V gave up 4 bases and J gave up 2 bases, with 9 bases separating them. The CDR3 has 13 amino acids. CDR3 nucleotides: TGTGCCAGCAGCCCGGACAGAAACTATGGCTACACCTTC. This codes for CASSPDRNYGYTF.

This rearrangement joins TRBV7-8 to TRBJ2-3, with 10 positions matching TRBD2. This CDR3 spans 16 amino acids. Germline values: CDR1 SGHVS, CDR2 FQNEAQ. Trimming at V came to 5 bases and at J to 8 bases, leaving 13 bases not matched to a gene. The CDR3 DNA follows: TGTGCCAGCAGCCTCACGGCTAGCGGGGGCCAAGGTACGCAGTATTTT. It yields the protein CASSLTASGGQGTQYF.

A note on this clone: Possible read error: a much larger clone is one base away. The CDR3 loop is CASSFDSNQPQHF. For the CDR3, the DNA is TGTGCCAGCAGCTTCGATAGCAATCAGCCCCAGCATTTT. The rearrangement joins TRBV11-1 to TRBJ1-5; D ambiguous. This CDR3 comprises 13 residues. Trimming shortened V by 3 bases and J by 0 bases, and 3 bases separated the two germline ends. Germline CDR1 is SGHAT and CDR2 is FQDESV (reference sequence).

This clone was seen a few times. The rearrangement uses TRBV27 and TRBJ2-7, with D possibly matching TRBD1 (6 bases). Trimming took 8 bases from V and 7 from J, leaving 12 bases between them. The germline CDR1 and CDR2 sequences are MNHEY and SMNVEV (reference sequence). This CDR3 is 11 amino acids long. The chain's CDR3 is CASRTVGEQYF. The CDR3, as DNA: TGTGCCAGCCGGACAGTGGGTGAGCAGTACTTC.

The CDR3 loop reads CASSVGGTNEKLFF. The CDR3 DNA sequence: TGTGCCAGCAGCGTAGGTGGAACTAATGAAAAACTGTTTTTT. V gene TRBV9 combines with J gene TRBJ1-4, with unresolved D. Germline values: CDR1 SGDLS, CDR2 YYNGEE. Trimming took 0 bases from V and 1 from J, leaving 4 bases between them. This CDR3 comprises 14 residues.